This T cell receptor beta chain came from a study of blood T cell repertoires in COVID-19. Turning to the study itself: Sites across the United States, Italy and Spain contributed samples from acute and convalescent COVID-19.

The ends were cut back, 4 bases at V and 0 bases at J, with 8 bases in the middle. The CDR3 covers 14 residues. The V gene's germline CDR1 is SGHRS and CDR2 YFSETQ. Per the original methods: Estimation of nucleated cell counts relied on the amplification of reference gene primers. Clones were sequenced by immunoSEQ multiplex PCR, and TCRdb holds only the in-frame ones, with some missing. V and J calls and clone size are as listed in that table; D and trimming were resolved from the DNA. The table shows under 70,000 clones, with about 86% occurring only once. The chain carries TRBV5-1 and TRBJ1-3; D is ambiguous. The TCR originated in a man in his forties or fifties with acute or convalescent COVID-19. Sequenced input: peripheral blood. Written as DNA, the CDR3 is TGCGCCAGCAGCGAGATTCCCTCTGGAAACACCATATATTTT. Protein: CASSEIPSGNTIYF.